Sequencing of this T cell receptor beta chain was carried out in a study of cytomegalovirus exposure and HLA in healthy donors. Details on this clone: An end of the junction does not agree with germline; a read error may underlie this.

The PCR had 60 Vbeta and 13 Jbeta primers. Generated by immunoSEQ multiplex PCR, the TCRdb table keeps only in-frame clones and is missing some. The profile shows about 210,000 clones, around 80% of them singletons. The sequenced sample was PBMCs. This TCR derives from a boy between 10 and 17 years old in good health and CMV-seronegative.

CDR3 loop: CSVKDLNTEAFF. CDR3 nucleotide sequence: TGCAGCGTTAAAGACCTCAACACTGAAGCTTTCTTT. This chain links TRBV29-1 with TRBJ1-1; D is unresolved. The CDR3 runs to 12 residues. Germline assignment: CDR1 SQVTM and CDR2 ANQGSEA.